These 8 T cell receptor beta chains were sequenced from one sample in a study of T cells in localized non-small cell lung cancer. Clones were read by immunoSEQ multiplex PCR, and TCRdb kept only the in-frame ones, dropping some. Of 90,000 or so clones in the sample, 80% to 90% were seen once. The sequences come from peripheral blood, collected before any cancer treatment. Source of these receptors: a man aged 40-75 years with stage I squamous cell lung carcinoma.

In its sample, this clone was seen a few times. The chain links TRBV2 to TRBJ2-5; D might be TRBD2 (6 bases). The V gene's germline CDR1 is SNHLY and CDR2 FYNNEI. Trimming pared 10 bases from V and 7 bases from J, leaving 13 bases between. CDR3 size: 11 residues. The CDR3 reads CATLRGATQYF. CDR3 DNA: TGTGCCACTCTGCGGGGTGCGACCCAGTACTTC.

V gene TRBV11-3 combines with J gene TRBJ1-1; no clear D. V lost 6 bases, J lost 4 bases, and 12 bases lay in between. Germline lookup yields CDR1 SGHNT and CDR2 YENEEA. CDR3 length equals 13 residues. Here the CDR3 DNA reads TGTGCCAGCAGGATGGGAAGAGCCACTGAAGCTTTCTTT. It codes for CASRMGRATEAFF.

Written as DNA, the CDR3 is TGTGCCACCACTCCGAATGGGGCGTGGAACACTGAAGCTTTCTTT. Translation gives CATTPNGAWNTEAFF. V is TRBV15 and J is TRBJ1-1, with D possibly matching TRBD1 (5 bases). From germline, CDR1 is LNHNV and CDR2 YYDKDF (reference sequence). The ends were cut back, 7 bases at V and 1 base at J, with 16 bases in the middle. The CDR3 length is 15 residues.

The rearrangement uses TRBV9 and TRBJ1-5; the D gene is possibly TRBD1 (6 bases). The length of the CDR3 is 15 residues. The V and J ends lost 2 bases and 3 bases respectively, with 12 bases between them. CDR1 SGDLS and CDR2 YYNGEE come from the germline V gene. This CDR3 reads CASSVTSGANQPQHF. Written as DNA, the CDR3 is TGTGCCAGCAGCGTTACTTCAGGGGCCAATCAGCCCCAGCATTTT.

The chain combines TRBV9 with TRBJ1-1; D unresolved. Germline values: CDR1 SGDLS, CDR2 YYNGEE. V was pared by 2 bases and J by 1 base, with 15 bases between. CDR3 length: 16 amino acids. The CDR3 protein is CASSVGGALGNTEAFF. The CDR3, as DNA: TGTGCCAGCAGCGTCGGCGGCGCCTTAGGGAACACTGAAGCTTTCTTT.

V gene TRBV5-1 combines with J gene TRBJ2-2, with TRBD1 matching over 7 bases. The CDR3 runs to 13 residues. V lost 3 bases to trimming and J lost 6 bases; unmatched junction nucleotides: 2. Germline CDR1 is SGHRS and CDR2 is YFSETQ. The CDR3 reads CASSSQGSGELFF. The CDR3 nucleotides read TGCGCCAGCAGCTCACAGGGGTCCGGGGAGCTGTTTTTT.

This clone was recorded a few times. The V call is TRBV7-9, the J call TRBJ1-1; perhaps TRBD1 as D (6 bases). Germline V CDR1 and CDR2: SEHNR, FQNEAQ (reference sequence). Trimming removed 1 base from V and 1 base from J, with 10 bases in between. The CDR3 covers 15 residues. This CDR3 is CASSLEGGTNTEAFF. The CDR3, as DNA: TGTGCCAGCAGCTTAGAAGGGGGGACGAACACTGAAGCTTTCTTT.

The chain couples TRBV6-1 to TRBJ2-5, with a weak D call TRBD1 (5 bases). V dropped 3 bases and J dropped 4 bases, with 9 bases sitting between them. CDR3 size: 13 residues. Germline values: CDR1 MNHNS, CDR2 SASEGT. CDR3 protein: CASSEGHGETQYF. DNA for the CDR3: TGTGCCAGCAGTGAGGGGCACGGAGAGACCCAGTACTTC.